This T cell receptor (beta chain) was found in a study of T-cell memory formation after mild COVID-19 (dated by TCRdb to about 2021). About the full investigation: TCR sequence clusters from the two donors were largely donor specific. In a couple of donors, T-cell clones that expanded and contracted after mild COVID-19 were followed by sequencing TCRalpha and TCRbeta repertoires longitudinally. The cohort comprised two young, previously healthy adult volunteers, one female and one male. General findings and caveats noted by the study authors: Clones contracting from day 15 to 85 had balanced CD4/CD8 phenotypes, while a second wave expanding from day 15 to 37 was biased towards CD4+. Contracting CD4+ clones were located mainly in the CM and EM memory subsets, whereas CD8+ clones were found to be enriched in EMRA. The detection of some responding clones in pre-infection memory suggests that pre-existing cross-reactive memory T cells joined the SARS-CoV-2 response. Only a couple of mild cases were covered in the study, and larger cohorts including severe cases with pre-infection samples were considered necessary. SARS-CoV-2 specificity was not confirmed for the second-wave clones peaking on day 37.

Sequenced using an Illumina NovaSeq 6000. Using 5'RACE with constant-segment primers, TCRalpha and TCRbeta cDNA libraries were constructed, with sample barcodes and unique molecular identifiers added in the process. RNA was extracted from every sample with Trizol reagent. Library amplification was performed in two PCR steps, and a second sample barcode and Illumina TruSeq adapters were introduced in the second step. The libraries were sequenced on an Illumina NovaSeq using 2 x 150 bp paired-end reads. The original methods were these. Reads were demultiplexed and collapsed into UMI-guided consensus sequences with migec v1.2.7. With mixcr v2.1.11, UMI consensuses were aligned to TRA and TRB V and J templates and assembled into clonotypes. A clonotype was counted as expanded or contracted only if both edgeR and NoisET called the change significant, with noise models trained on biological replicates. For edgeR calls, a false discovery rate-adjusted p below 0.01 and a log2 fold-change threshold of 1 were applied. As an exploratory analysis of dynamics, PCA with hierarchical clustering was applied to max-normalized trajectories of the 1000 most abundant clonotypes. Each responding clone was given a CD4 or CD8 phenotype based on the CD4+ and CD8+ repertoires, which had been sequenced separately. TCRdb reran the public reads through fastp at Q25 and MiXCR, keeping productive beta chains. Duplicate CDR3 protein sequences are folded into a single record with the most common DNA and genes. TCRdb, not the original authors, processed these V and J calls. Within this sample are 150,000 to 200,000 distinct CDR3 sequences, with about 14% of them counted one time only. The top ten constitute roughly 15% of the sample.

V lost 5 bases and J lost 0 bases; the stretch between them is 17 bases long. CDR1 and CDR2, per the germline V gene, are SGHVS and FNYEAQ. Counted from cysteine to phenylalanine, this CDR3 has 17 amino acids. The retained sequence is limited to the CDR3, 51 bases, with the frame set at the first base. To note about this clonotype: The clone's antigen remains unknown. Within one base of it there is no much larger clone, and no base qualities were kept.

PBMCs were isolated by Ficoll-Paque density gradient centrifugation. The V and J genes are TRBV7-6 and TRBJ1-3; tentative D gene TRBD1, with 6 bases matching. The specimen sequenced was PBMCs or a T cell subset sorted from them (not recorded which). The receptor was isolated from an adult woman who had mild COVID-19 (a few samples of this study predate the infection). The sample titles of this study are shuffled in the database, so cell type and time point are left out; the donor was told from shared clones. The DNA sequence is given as TGTGCCAGCAGCCCCCGTTCAGGGGCCCTCTCTGGAAACACCATATATTTT. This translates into CASSPRSGALSGNTIYF.